Listed here are 27 T cell receptor beta chains from one sample, sequenced in a study of cytomegalovirus exposure and HLA in healthy donors. The PCR employed 60 Vbeta primers together with 13 Jbeta primers. This table comes from immunoSEQ multiplex PCR, and its TCRdb copy is limited to in-frame clones, with some not included. The sample lists roughly 150,000 clones, 65% to 80% occurring once. The material sequenced was PBMCs. These receptor sequences come from a male donor in good health and CMV-seronegative.

As to this clone: One junction end disagrees with the germline gene, perhaps due to a read error. The same CDR3 arises from other DNA sequences in this sample as well. The chain has TRBV5-1 and TRBJ1-4; the D gene is possibly TRBD1 (5 bases). Germline loops: CDR1 SGHRS, CDR2 YFSETQ. CDR3 length: 15 residues. CDR3 amino acids: CASSLGSTVNEKLFF. DNA for the CDR3: TGCGCCAGCAGCTTGGGGTCGACAGTAAATGAAAAATTGTTTTTT.

V gene TRBV7-2 combines with J gene TRBJ1-2; no clear D gene. From germline, CDR1 is SGHTA and CDR2 FQGNSA. Trimming cost V 1 base and J 5 bases, with 11 bases left between them. The CDR3 totals 14 residues. Here the CDR3 DNA reads TGTGCCAGCAGCTTAGGCCGTTCGGGGTATGGCTACACCTTC. Translating gives CASSLGRSGYGYTF.

This chain joins TRBV18 and TRBJ2-7; perhaps TRBD2 as D (7 bases). CDR1 and CDR2 (germline): KGHSH, LQKENI. The CDR3 has 13 amino acids. The V gene lost 6 bases and the J gene lost 2 bases, with 11 bases spanning the gap. The CDR3 DNA follows: TGTGCCAGCTCGGCGGGGGCCCCCTACGAGCAGTACTTC. Encoded protein: CASSAGAPYEQYF.

The V and J genes are TRBV6-6 and TRBJ2-5; TRBD1 matches 7 bases. With 2 bases clipped from V and 1 base from J, the junction kept 7 bases outside the gene matches. CDR3 length: 16 amino acids. Germline V gene data show CDR1 as MNHNY and CDR2 as SVGAGI (reference sequence). The CDR3 DNA follows: TGTGCCAGCAGTTACCCCCGGGACAGCTTCCAAGAGACCCAGTACTTC. This encodes CASSYPRDSFQETQYF.

V is TRBV30 and J is TRBJ1-1; D not resolved. The germline V gene has CDR1 GTSNPN and CDR2 SVGIG (reference sequence). The CDR3 is 14 amino acids. Trimming pared 2 bases from V and 0 bases from J, leaving 10 bases between. In nucleotides, the CDR3 is TGTGCCTGGAGTACGGAGATTTTGAACACTGAAGCTTTCTTT. It codes for CAWSTEILNTEAFF.

The chain has TRBV7-2 and TRBJ1-2, with TRBD1 matching over 9 bases. V was pared by 3 bases and J by 8 bases, with 16 bases of the junction left unmatched. The germline V gene has CDR1 SGHTA and CDR2 FQGNSA. The CDR3 runs 17 residues. Here the CDR3 reads CASSLTVPGQGVGGYTF. The CDR3 DNA reads TGTGCCAGCAGCTTGACTGTTCCGGGACAGGGCGTTGGAGGCTACACCTTC. The full variable domain, rest sourced from reference TRBV7-2 and TRBJ1-2, is GAGVSQSPSNKVTEKGKDVELRCDPISGHTALYWYRQSLGQGLEFLIYFQGNSAPDKSGLPSDRFSAERTGGSVSTLTIQRTQQEDSAVYLCASSLTVPGQGVGGYTFGSGTRLTVV.

This rearrangement joins TRBV6-1 to TRBJ2-2; 9 nucleotides align to TRBD2. CDR3 length equals 12 residues. Germline lookup yields CDR1 MNHNS and CDR2 SASEGT. The CDR3 DNA reads as TGTGGTAGCGGGAGGAACACCGGGGAGCTGTTTTTT. Translating it yields CGSGRNTGELFF.

The chain carries TRBV29-1 and TRBJ2-1; TRBD1 aligns across 7 bases. Germline V gene sequence: CDR1 SQVTM, CDR2 ANQGSEA. V was pared by 1 base and J by 5 bases, with 8 bases of the junction left unmatched. This CDR3 comprises 15 residues. CDR3 protein: CSVEVRQGVDNEQFF. DNA for the CDR3: TGCAGCGTTGAAGTTCGGCAGGGGGTGGACAATGAGCAGTTCTTC.

CDR3: CASRLGGQGFSTDTQYF. In DNA form, the CDR3 reads TGTGCCAGCAGACTAGGGGGACAGGGCTTTAGCACAGATACGCAGTATTTT. The V gene is TRBV28, the J gene TRBJ2-3, with TRBD1 identical over 9 bases. Germline V gives CDR1 MDHEN, CDR2 SYDVKM. CDR3 size: 17 residues. Unmatched junction bases numbered 10, after V lost 6 bases and J lost 0 bases.

CDR3 amino acids: CASSSAGHNYGYTF. The CDR3 DNA reads as TGTGCCAGCAGCTCCGCTGGACATAACTATGGCTACACCTTC. The V gene is TRBV5-5, the J gene TRBJ1-2; TRBD1 might be the D (5 bases). Trimming took 3 bases from V and 1 from J, leaving 10 bases between them. Germline lookup yields CDR1 SGHKS and CDR2 YYEKEE (reference sequence). This CDR3 contains 14 residues.

The gene calls are TRBV2 and TRBJ2-7, with 7 bases that match TRBD1. The trim removed 4 bases at V and 0 bases at J, leaving 9 bases unmatched. This CDR3 comprises 16 residues. The germline gives CDR1 SNHLY, CDR2 FYNNEI. CDR3 sequence reads: CASSGDTTGSSYEQYF. CDR3 DNA: TGTGCCAGCAGTGGGGATACGACAGGGAGCTCCTACGAGCAGTACTTC.

The V call is TRBV19, the J call TRBJ2-3; perhaps TRBD1 as D (5 bases). This CDR3 spans 14 amino acids. V lost 5 bases and J lost 2, with 11 bases in between. Germline values: CDR1 LNHDA, CDR2 SQIVND (reference sequence). The CDR3 DNA follows: TGTGCCAGTAGTCGTGGGGCGAACACAGATACGCAGTATTTT. Encoded protein: CASSRGANTDTQYF.

The genes are TRBV4-1 and TRBJ2-1; weak D call: TRBD1 (7 bases). The length of the CDR3 is 15 residues. CDR1 is MGHRA and CDR2 is YSYEKL in the germline V gene. Between the trimmed V and J ends, which lost 1 base and 6 bases, there was a span of 13 bases. CDR3: CASSQAGGPRNEQFF. The CDR3 DNA is TGCGCCAGCAGCCAAGCAGGGGGGCCCCGCAATGAGCAGTTCTTC.

V is TRBV27 and J is TRBJ2-5; the match to TRBD2 covers 7 bases. Per the germline V gene, CDR1 is MNHEY and CDR2 is SMNVEV (reference sequence). The junction had 13 bases not matched to a gene; V was cut back by 2 bases and J by 4 bases. The CDR3 is 17 amino acids. The DNA for the CDR3 is TGTGCCAGCAGTTTAGATACGCGGGAGTTGGGGGGAGAGACCCAGTACTTC. Translating gives CASSLDTRELGGETQYF.

This clone has a handful of counts. The chain couples TRBV6-4 to TRBJ2-2, with 10 bases matching TRBD1. This CDR3 is built from 14 residues. Germline assignment: CDR1 MRHNA and CDR2 SNTAGT. Losses at the gene ends were 6 bases for V and 3 bases for J; bases not matched to a gene: 1. The CDR3 DNA reads as TGTGCCAGCAGGACAGGGGGCGACACCGGGGAGCTGTTTTTT. This codes for CASRTGGDTGELFF.

V is TRBV27 and J is TRBJ2-7; 9 bases fit TRBD1. The CDR3 contains 18 residues. The germline gives CDR1 MNHEY, CDR2 SMNVEV (reference sequence). V gave up 2 bases and J gave up 2 bases; unmatched junction bases: 13. This CDR3 is CASSLKGQGQRRPYEQYF. The CDR3, as DNA: TGTGCCAGCAGTTTAAAGGGACAGGGCCAACGAAGACCCTACGAGCAGTACTTC.

This chain joins TRBV5-4 and TRBJ2-1; 10 nucleotides match TRBD2. Per germline, CDR1 SGHNT and CDR2 YYREEE (reference sequence). The CDR3 has 15 amino acids. J lost 2 bases, V lost 3 bases, and 2 bases had no gene match. The CDR3 DNA reads as TGTGCCAGCAGCTATAGCGGGAGGCCCTACAATGAGCAGTTCTTC. It codes for CASSYSGRPYNEQFF.

This chain uses TRBV15 with TRBJ2-7, with D perhaps TRBD2 (6 bases). This CDR3 is 13 amino acids long. Germline V gene data show CDR1 as LNHNV and CDR2 as YYDKDF (reference sequence). The V end was cut by 6 bases, the J end by 5 bases, with 14 bases between. For the CDR3, the DNA is TGTGCCACCAGGGGGAGGCAGGGCAACGAGCAGTACTTC. Translated: CATRGRQGNEQYF.

The V gene is TRBV28, the J gene TRBJ1-4, with D possibly matching TRBD1 (6 bases). V lost 3 bases, J lost 8 bases, and 16 bases lay in between. CDR1 is MDHEN, CDR2 SYDVKM, per germline. The CDR3 extends over 15 amino acids. The CDR3 is CASSFGAGAGEKLFF. Written as DNA, the CDR3 is TGTGCCAGCAGTTTCGGAGCGGGGGCGGGCGAAAAACTGTTTTTT.

J is TRBJ1-5 and V is TRBV6-1; D possibly corresponds to TRBD1 (6 bases). Germline CDR1 reads MNHNS; CDR2 reads SASEGT. The CDR3 sequence is 15 residues long. Trimming removed 7 bases at V and 2 bases at J, with 15 bases between. The CDR3 bases are TGTGCCAGCACCCGGGACATCACGGGCAATCAGCCCCAGCATTTT. This codes for CASTRDITGNQPQHF.

V is TRBV2 and J is TRBJ1-5; possibly TRBD1 for D (5 bases). V was pared by 3 bases and J by 7 bases, with 13 bases between. This CDR3 is 14 amino acids long. Germline CDR1 SNHLY, CDR2 FYNNEI. CDR3 sequence reads: CASSEQGGRQPQHF. The CDR3 DNA follows: TGTGCCAGCAGTGAGCAGGGTGGCCGGCAGCCCCAGCATTTT.

The rearrangement joins TRBV7-9 to TRBJ1-2; TRBD1 matches at 7 bases. The CDR3 has 15 residues. Germline-derived CDR1 and CDR2 are SEHNR and FQNEAQ (reference sequence). The ends lost 4 bases at V and 8 bases at J; junction bases unmatched: 13. In DNA form, the CDR3 reads TGTGCCAGCAGCTCTCCAAGGACAGGAGGACTCGGCTACACCTTC. Protein product: CASSSPRTGGLGYTF.

This chain links TRBV11-1 with TRBJ2-7; 7 bases align to TRBD1. The CDR3 extends over 15 amino acids. Germline V CDR1 and CDR2: SGHAT, FQDESV (reference sequence). V was clipped by 6 bases and J by 2 bases; unmatched bases: 10. CDR3 coding DNA: TGTGCCAGCAGATCTTCCCGGGACAGACCCTACGAGCAGTACTTC. This translates into CASRSSRDRPYEQYF.

The chain recombines TRBV7-2 with TRBJ2-3, with TRBD1 as a possible D gene (6 bases). Trimming took off 5 bases at V and 4 bases at J, with 13 bases between the two ends. CDR1 SGHTA and CDR2 FQGNSA come from the germline V gene. This CDR3 contains 14 residues. Here the CDR3 DNA reads TGTGCCAGCAGCCCTGGACAGATCTCAGATACGCAGTATTTT. Protein: CASSPGQISDTQYF.

This clone was detected only once. The V and J genes are TRBV7-9 and TRBJ1-4; 11 bases align to TRBD1. Germline V gives CDR1 SEHNR, CDR2 FQNEAQ (reference sequence). The trim removed 5 bases at V and 7 bases at J, leaving 3 bases unmatched. The CDR3 has 14 residues. The CDR3 coding sequence is TGTGCCAGCAGCCCAGGACAGGGGGCTGAAAAACTGTTTTTT. Its translation is CASSPGQGAEKLFF.

The rearrangement links TRBV28 to TRBJ2-7; the match to TRBD2 covers 8 bases. The V gene end was trimmed by 7 bases and the J gene end by 2 bases; junction bases not matched to a gene: 10. Looked up from germline, CDR1 is MDHEN and CDR2 is SYDVKM. This CDR3 has 15 amino acids. The CDR3 nucleotides read TGTGCCAGCATAACCGGGACTAGGGGTCCCTACGAGCAGTACTTC. It codes for CASITGTRGPYEQYF. Full variable domain (rest looked up from reference TRBV28 and TRBJ2-7): DVKVTQSSRYLVKRTGEKVFLECVQDMDHENMFWYRQDPGLGLRLIYFSYDVKMKEKGDIPEGYSVSREKKERFSLILESASTNQTSMYLCASITGTRGPYEQYFGPGTRLTVT.

This rearrangement joins TRBV6-5 to TRBJ1-1, with 7 nucleotides matching TRBD1. The germline gives CDR1 MNHEY, CDR2 SVGAGI. The CDR3 is made up of 14 amino acids. Trimming cost V 6 bases and J 3 bases; bases outside gene matches: 7. This chain's CDR3 is CASSYRGWDTEAFF. In DNA form, the CDR3 reads TGTGCCAGCAGCTACAGGGGATGGGACACTGAAGCTTTCTTT.